This T cell receptor (beta chain) was recovered during a study of long-term antiretroviral therapy in people with HIV (dated by TCRdb to between 2020 and 2023). Turning to the overall study: The earliest samples were collected approximately a decade before the 2015 WHO recommendation for immediate ART, a period when ART was typically delayed until CD4 counts fell. Whether ART initiation and durable HIV suppression were associated with changes in peripheral blood TRB repertoire composition and diversity was tested in a retrospective serial study. From 25 to 30 adults with confirmed HIV infection, the cohort provided under 250 cryopreserved PBMC samples, gathered serially across a mean of approximately six years (range 1-12). Among the 25 to 30 participants with HIV, fewer than twelve were female. No cross-contamination during QIAcube processing turned up in test extractions that ran a monoclonal T-cell line alongside 33 polyclonal samples. The investigation overall reported the following: Narrower CDR3 length ranges were observed in HIV repertoires than in controls, and an antigen-experienced repertoire with only a slight naive shift after ART was suggested by the network structure. Inferences about post-ART repertoire changes are limited because no data were available on ART adherence, viral resistance or therapy changes. The samples were dated from about 2004 to 2017, and the ART regimens that were used may be less effective than current ART regimens. Starting ART was linked to a significant rise in TRB diversity, yet even with long-term ART the diversity remained significantly lower than in transplant donor controls. At every time point, the repertoire was dominated by expanded TRB clones first identified before ART initiation, although this dominance fluctuated and, in many PLHIV, declined after ART. Because pre-ART samples had limited cell numbers, unsorted PBMC were profiled rather than sorted CD4+ and CD8+ T cells. Since PBMC availability was limited, sequencing covered only the TCR beta chain, with no alpha chain pairing.

The CDR3, cysteine through phenylalanine, is 14 amino acids long. The read is trimmed to its CDR3 DNA, 42 bases read in frame from base 1. V is reduced by 3 bases and J by 0 bases, leaving a spacing of 7 bases between them. CDR1 WSHSY and CDR2 SAAADI were looked up in the germline V gene. As regards this clone: No cognate antigen has been identified for it. Base qualities were left out, and no much larger clone turns up one base away.

Inclusion was restricted to participants for whom at least one PBMC sample before ART initiation and at least two post-ART samples were available. Treatment was received in the United States of America by all participants with HIV. Cryopreserved samples of about 0.95-10 million PBMC were thawed and washed before DNA extraction. At the time of the earliest PBMC sample, participants with HIV were aged between about 20 and 54 years. PBMC samples were contributed by each participant from 1-4 timepoints before ART initiation and 2-8 timepoints after ART initiation, with a median of 7 samples. Serial HIV viral load, CD4+ T-cell count, ART history and demographic data were obtained for every participant. A Qiagen kit on a QIAcube was used to extract genomic DNA from unsorted PBMC, with samples processed in batches of 12. The immunoSEQ hsTCRB v3.0 assay was used at survey level resolution to sequence the TRB variable region. The target sequencing depth for TRB was roughly 40,000-50,000 T-cell genomes per sample. An Illumina MiSeq with a v3 150-cycle kit was used to sequence the pooled TRB libraries. Under the source paper's analysis protocol: Analysis of repertoires was carried out in R inside a reproducible Nextflow workflow spanning QC, data transformation and analysis. LymphoSeq2, an R package for exploring AIRR-Seq data, was used to implement custom analyses. After excluding a few samples that yielded fewer than 5000 total TRB sequences, approximately 170 HIV repertoires remained for analysis. Among the 188 retained HIV repertoires, 55 to 65 were collected before ART initiation and over 120 were collected after ART initiation. Each repertoire was downsampled to 5000 TRB nucleotide sequences, and summary statistics were averaged across 100 downsampling iterations. TRB sequences were retained for analysis only if CDR3 regions of at least seven amino acids were present. A Shannon entropy-derived clonality score and the Gini coefficient were used to measure diversity. Repertoire networks linked the top 5000 CDR3 amino acid sequences whenever two sequences differed by an edit distance of one. For TRB CDR3 amino acid sequences, antigen specificity groups and MHC restriction were predicted with GLIPH2. To flag known associations with CMV, EBV, HIV or tissue antigens, CDR3 amino acid sequences were compared against VDJdb and McPAS-TCR. Pre-ART, post-ART and control groups were compared with Wilcoxon signed-rank tests and Holm-Bonferroni correction. This is the immuneACCESS table as TCRdb keeps it, with only in-frame sequences that have V and J called. A part of the clones is gone; compared with another copy, unresolved V genes explain less than half, and the rest is unexplained. V and J calls plus clone size are reproduced from that table; the DNA served to infer D and trimming. The sample yields 28,000 or so clones; approximately 90% were counted once. The top ten hold about 4% of the sample.

The TCR originated in a woman younger than 35 with HIV. The source was unsorted PBMCs, collected 0.5 years after starting antiretroviral therapy. The chain couples TRBV10-2 to TRBJ2-3; the D segment cannot be called with confidence. The CDR3 is CASSDRRSTDTQYF. At the DNA level, the sequence is TGCGCCAGCAGTGACCGGAGAAGCACAGATACGCAGTATTTT.